The entry below gives a single TCR beta chain sequence along with its context. Its specificity is not known. The source of the sample is a study of somatic mutations in cytotoxic T cells in rheumatoid arthritis. Findings and caveats of the study: Rheumatoid arthritis patients were compared with age-matched healthy controls, and their CD8+ T-cell clonality did not differ significantly.

The repertoire was sequenced with immunoSEQ multiplex PCR; TCRdb's copy has only in-frame clones and lacks some. The repertoire holds some 12,000 clones, around 80% seen once, with approximately 15% in the top ten. Germline V gene lookup returns CDR1 LNHNV and CDR2 YYDKDF (reference sequence). The V gene lost 8 bases and the J gene lost 6 bases, with 17 bases spanning the gap. The CDR3 loop spans 14 amino acids. The chain joins TRBV15 to TRBJ2-1; D is possibly TRBD2 (5 bases). The sample was CD8+ T cells sorted from blood. The sequence was obtained from a man aged 50 or older in good health. Here the CDR3 DNA reads TGTGCCACCCGGACCACAGAGGGTTCCAATGAGCAGTTCTTC. Protein sequence: CATRTTEGSNEQFF.